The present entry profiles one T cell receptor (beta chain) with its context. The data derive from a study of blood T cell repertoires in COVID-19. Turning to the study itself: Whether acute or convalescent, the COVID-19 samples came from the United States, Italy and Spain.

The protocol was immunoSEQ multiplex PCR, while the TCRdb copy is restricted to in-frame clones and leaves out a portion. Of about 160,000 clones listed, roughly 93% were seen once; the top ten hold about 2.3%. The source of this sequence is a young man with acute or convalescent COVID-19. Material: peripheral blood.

The DNA for the CDR3 is TGTGCCAGCAGCTTAGGGACTAGCGTAATCAATGAGCAGTTCTTC. Amino acids: CASSLGTSVINEQFF. The chain employs TRBV13 and TRBJ2-1, with 8 bases lining up with TRBD2. Germline-derived CDR1 and CDR2 are PRHDT and FYEKMQ (reference sequence). This CDR3 has 15 amino acids. V lost 0 bases to trimming and J lost 6 bases; unmatched junction nucleotides: 4.